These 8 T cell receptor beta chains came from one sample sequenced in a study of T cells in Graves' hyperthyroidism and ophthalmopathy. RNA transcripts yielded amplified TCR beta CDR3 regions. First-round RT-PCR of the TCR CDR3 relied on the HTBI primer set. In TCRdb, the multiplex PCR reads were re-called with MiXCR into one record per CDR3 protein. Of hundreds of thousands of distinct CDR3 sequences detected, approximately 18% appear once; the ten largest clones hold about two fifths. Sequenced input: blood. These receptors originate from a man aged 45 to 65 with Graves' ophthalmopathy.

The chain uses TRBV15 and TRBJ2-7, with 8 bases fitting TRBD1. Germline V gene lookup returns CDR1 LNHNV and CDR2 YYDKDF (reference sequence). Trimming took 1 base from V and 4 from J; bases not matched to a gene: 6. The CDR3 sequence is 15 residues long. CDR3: CATSRGGQGAYEQYF. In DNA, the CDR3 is TGTGCCACCAGCAGAGGGGGGCAGGGGGCATACGAGCAGTACTTC.

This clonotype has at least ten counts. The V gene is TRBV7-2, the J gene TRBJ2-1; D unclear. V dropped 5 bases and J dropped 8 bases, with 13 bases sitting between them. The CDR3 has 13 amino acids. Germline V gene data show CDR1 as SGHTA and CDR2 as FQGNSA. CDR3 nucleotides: TGTGCCAGCAGCCTACAATTACTCCATGAGCAGTTCTTC. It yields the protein CASSLQLLHEQFF.

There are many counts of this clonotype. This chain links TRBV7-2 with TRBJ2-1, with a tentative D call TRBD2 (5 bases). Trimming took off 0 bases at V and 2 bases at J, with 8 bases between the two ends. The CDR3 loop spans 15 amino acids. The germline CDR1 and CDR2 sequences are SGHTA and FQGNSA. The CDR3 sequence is CASSLAAGAYNEQFF. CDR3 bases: TGTGCCAGCAGCTTAGCGGCCGGGGCCTACAATGAGCAGTTCTTC.

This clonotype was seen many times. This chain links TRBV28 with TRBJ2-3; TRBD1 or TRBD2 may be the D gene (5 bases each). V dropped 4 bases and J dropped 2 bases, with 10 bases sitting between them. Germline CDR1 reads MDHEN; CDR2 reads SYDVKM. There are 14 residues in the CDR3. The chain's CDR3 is CASSSGTNTDTQYF. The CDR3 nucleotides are TGTGCCAGCAGTTCCGGGACGAACACAGATACGCAGTATTTT. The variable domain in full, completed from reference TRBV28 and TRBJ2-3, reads DVKVTQSSRYLVKRTGEKVFLECVQDMDHENMFWYRQDPGLGLRLIYFSYDVKMKEKGDIPEGYSVSREKKERFSLILESASTNQTSMYLCASSSGTNTDTQYFGPGTRLTVL.

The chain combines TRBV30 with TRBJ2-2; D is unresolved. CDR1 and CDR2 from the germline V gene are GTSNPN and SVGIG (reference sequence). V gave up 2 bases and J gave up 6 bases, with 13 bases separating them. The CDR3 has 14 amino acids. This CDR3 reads CAWSTVLGSGELFF. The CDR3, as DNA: TGTGCCTGGAGTACGGTGCTAGGATCCGGGGAGCTGTTTTTT.

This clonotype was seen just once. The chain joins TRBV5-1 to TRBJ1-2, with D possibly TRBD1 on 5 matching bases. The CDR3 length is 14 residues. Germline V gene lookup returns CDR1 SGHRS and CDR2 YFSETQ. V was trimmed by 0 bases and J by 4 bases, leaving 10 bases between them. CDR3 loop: CASSLVSGSYGYTF. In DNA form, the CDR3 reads TGCGCCAGCAGCTTGGTGTCAGGGAGCTATGGCTACACCTTC.

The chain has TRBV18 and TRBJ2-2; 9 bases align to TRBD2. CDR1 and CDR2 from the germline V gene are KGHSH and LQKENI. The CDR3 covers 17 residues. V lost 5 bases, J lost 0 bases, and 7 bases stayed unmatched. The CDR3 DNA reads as TGTGCCAGCTCATCCCTGACTAGCGGAACGAACACCGGGGAGCTGTTTTTT. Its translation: CASSSLTSGTNTGELFF.

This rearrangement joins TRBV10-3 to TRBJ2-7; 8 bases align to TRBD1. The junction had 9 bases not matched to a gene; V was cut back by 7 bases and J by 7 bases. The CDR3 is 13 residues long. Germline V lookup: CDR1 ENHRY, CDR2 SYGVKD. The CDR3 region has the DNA TGTGCCATCATGCAGGGGGCGGTCGAAGAGCAGTACTTC. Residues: CAIMQGAVEEQYF.